These 20 T cell receptor beta chains were sequenced from one sample in a study of OX40 agonist ivuxolimab in advanced cancers. Clones were sequenced by immunoSEQ multiplex PCR, and TCRdb holds only the in-frame ones, with some missing. Among 60,000 to 100,000 clones listed, roughly 90% were seen once. The input for sequencing was CD4+ or CD8+ T cells sorted from blood, taken in a trial of the OX40 agonist ivuxolimab. These receptors came from an adult with an advanced solid tumor such as melanoma, head and neck, liver or kidney cancer.

The V call is TRBV19, the J call TRBJ1-1, with D tentatively TRBD1 (5 bases). This CDR3 has 12 amino acids. V dropped 6 bases and J dropped 6 bases, with 11 bases sitting between them. In germline, CDR1 is LNHDA, CDR2 SQIVND (reference sequence). This CDR3 reads CASSPGGSEAFF. CDR3 bases: TGTGCCAGTAGCCCGGGGGGGTCTGAAGCTTTCTTT.

The genes are TRBV7-9 and TRBJ1-1; no clear D. The CDR3 sequence is 15 residues long. Trimming took off 0 bases at V and 1 base at J, with 9 bases between the two ends. From germline, CDR1 is SEHNR and CDR2 FQNEAQ (reference sequence). This chain's CDR3 is CASSLAPEPNTEAFF. For the CDR3, the DNA is TGTGCCAGCAGCTTAGCTCCGGAGCCGAACACTGAAGCTTTCTTT. Full variable domain (outside the CDR3, taken from reference TRBV7-9 and TRBJ1-1): DTGVSQNPRHKITKRGQNVTFRCDPISEHNRLYWYRQTLGQGPEFLTYFQNEAQLEKSRLLSDRFSAERPKGSFSTLEIQRTEQGDSAMYLCASSLAPEPNTEAFFGQGTRLTVV.

The V and J genes are TRBV6-1 and TRBJ2-5; TRBD1 might be the D (6 bases). Trimming shortened V by 6 bases and J by 6 bases, and 17 bases separated the two germline ends. Looked up from germline, CDR1 is MNHNS and CDR2 is SASEGT. The CDR3 has 14 residues. The CDR3 DNA follows: TGTGCCAGCAGCGACAGGCTTGTTTTGAAGACCCAGTACTTC. It encodes CASSDRLVLKTQYF.

The chain uses TRBV28 and TRBJ1-4; D remains unclear. The germline gives CDR1 MDHEN, CDR2 SYDVKM. The V and J ends lost 6 bases and 0 bases respectively, with 11 bases between them. This CDR3 is 15 amino acids long. Here the CDR3 DNA reads TGTGCCAGCAGCCAAAGGGCCGCAACTAATGAAAAACTGTTTTTT. Protein sequence: CASSQRAATNEKLFF.

This sequence joins TRBV10-3 and TRBJ2-1; D might be TRBD1 (6 bases). Looked up from germline, CDR1 is ENHRY and CDR2 is SYGVKD. The CDR3 sequence is 17 residues long. Trimming pared 0 bases from V and 1 base from J, leaving 13 bases between. DNA of the CDR3: TGTGCCATCAGTGAGTCCGTAGGGGGAAGTTCCTACAATGAGCAGTTCTTC. Protein: CAISESVGGSSYNEQFF.

The CDR3 sequence: CASSPPTSRTGAEKLFF. CDR3 sequence (DNA): TGTGCCAGCTCACCACCGACGTCGAGGACAGGGGCTGAAAAACTGTTTTTT. The chain links TRBV18 to TRBJ1-4; 9 positions match TRBD1. Germline V gene data show CDR1 as KGHSH and CDR2 as LQKENI. CDR3 size: 17 residues. The V and J ends lost 0 bases and 7 bases, in that order; junction bases with no gene match: 9.

A note on this clone: Since the CDR3 does not end with the conserved phenylalanine or tryptophan, this likely comes from a read error. No DNA is shown, since the ends of the CDR3 on it are uncertain; the CDR3 is the one TCRdb lists. The chain carries TRBV4-1 and TRBJ1-2. From its first to its last residue, the CDR3 has 11 amino acids. Germline loops: CDR1 MGHRA, CDR2 YSYEKL. The CDR3 sequence is CASSPCVLSPS.

The genes are TRBV6-5 and TRBJ1-4, with D possibly matching TRBD1 (6 bases). V lost 0 bases and J 0 bases, leaving 8 bases between the germline ends. The CDR3 totals 16 residues. In germline, CDR1 is MNHEY, CDR2 SVGAGI. CDR3 in DNA: TGTGCCAGCAGTTACTCCCCAGGGGCAACTAATGAAAAACTGTTTTTT. This sequence encodes CASSYSPGATNEKLFF.

V usage is TRBV30 and J usage is TRBJ1-2; D is unclear. CDR3 length equals 9 residues. The germline V gene encodes CDR1 GTSNPN and CDR2 SVGIG (reference sequence). CDR3: CAVGYGYTF. The CDR3 region has the DNA TGTGCGGTCGGGTATGGCTACACCTTC.

The chain carries TRBV6-5 and TRBJ2-2, with a weak D call TRBD2 (6 bases). CDR1 MNHEY and CDR2 SVGAGI come from the germline V gene. The CDR3 is made up of 16 amino acids. The germline V and J ends were trimmed by 2 bases and 6 bases, with 16 bases remaining between them. CDR3 sequence (DNA): TGTGCCAGCAGTTACGCCCCCGGAGGGGTGGCCGGGGAGCTGTTTTTT. It specifies CASSYAPGGVAGELFF.

The chain carries TRBV10-3 and TRBJ2-7; no reliable D call. Germline values: CDR1 ENHRY, CDR2 SYGVKD. The CDR3 loop spans 11 amino acids. V was clipped by 1 base and J by 3 bases, with 1 base between them. The CDR3 reads CAISEFYEQYF. As DNA, the CDR3 is TGTGCCATCAGTGAGTTCTACGAGCAGTACTTC.

The chain employs TRBV21-1 and TRBJ2-5; TRBD2 is the table's D call and was not checked against the DNA. TRBV21-1 is given as a pseudogene. This CDR3 has 14 residues. The CDR3 loop reads CASSKRGAKETQYF. Here the CDR3 DNA reads TGTGCCAGCAGCAAACGGGGGGCGAAGGAGACCCAGTACTTC.

The chain is built from TRBV7-9 and TRBJ1-1; 7 bases align to TRBD1. From germline, CDR1 is SEHNR and CDR2 FQNEAQ (reference sequence). This CDR3 spans 16 amino acids. V shed 3 bases, J shed 0 bases, and the junction held 7 bases outside the gene matches. The CDR3 region has the DNA TGTGCCAGCAGCTTGGAACAGGGGCGGATGAACACTGAAGCTTTCTTT. Its translation is CASSLEQGRMNTEAFF.

The chain links TRBV7-9 to TRBJ2-7; TRBD2 matches at 9 bases. The CDR3 runs to 14 residues. From germline, CDR1 is SEHNR and CDR2 FQNEAQ (reference sequence). V was clipped by 4 bases and J by 2 bases; unmatched bases: 3. The DNA of the CDR3 is TGTGCCAGCAGCTATCGGACTAGCGCCTACGAGCAGTACTTC. This sequence encodes CASSYRTSAYEQYF. Filled out from reference TRBV7-9 and TRBJ2-7, the complete variable domain reads DTGVSQNPRHKITKRGQNVTFRCDPISEHNRLYWYRQTLGQGPEFLTYFQNEAQLEKSRLLSDRFSAERPKGSFSTLEIQRTEQGDSAMYLCASSYRTSAYEQYFGPGTRLTVT.

The J gene is TRBJ1-2, the V gene TRBV9, with no clear D. V lost 3 bases, J lost 4 bases, and 16 bases lay in between. CDR3 length equals 15 residues. CDR1 is SGDLS, CDR2 YYNGEE, per germline. CDR3 nucleotides: TGTGCCAGCAGCGCACCTGGAGCTCCGATCTATGGCTACACCTTC. Translating gives CASSAPGAPIYGYTF.

This sequence joins TRBV13 and TRBJ2-7; D possibly uses TRBD1 or TRBD2 (5 bases each). The CDR3 totals 14 residues. From germline, CDR1 is PRHDT and CDR2 FYEKMQ (reference sequence). V dropped 4 bases and J dropped 3 bases, with 13 bases sitting between them. CDR3 in amino acids: CASSSRDGGYEQYF. The CDR3 DNA is TGTGCCAGCAGCTCCCGGGACGGCGGCTACGAGCAGTACTTC.

The rearrangement uses TRBV27 and TRBJ1-5; D gene unclear. This CDR3 contains 13 residues. V lost 8 bases to trimming and J lost 0 bases, with 8 bases between them. Germline V gene data show CDR1 as MNHEY and CDR2 as SMNVEV (reference sequence). CDR3 sequence reads: CASGSYSNQPQHF. The CDR3 DNA sequence: TGTGCCAGCGGGAGTTATAGCAATCAGCCCCAGCATTTT.

The chain is built from TRBV2 and TRBJ1-2; weak D call: TRBD1 (5 bases). Germline V gives CDR1 SNHLY, CDR2 FYNNEI. With 0 bases removed from V and 6 bases from J, the gap between germline ends came to 14 bases. The CDR3 has 15 amino acids. CDR3 protein: CASSEAPQGANGYTF. The DNA of the CDR3 is TGTGCCAGCAGTGAAGCGCCCCAGGGAGCAAATGGCTACACCTTC.

The V call is TRBV7-2, the J call TRBJ2-4; TRBD1 matches at 7 bases. V lost 5 bases and J lost 0; bases outside the gene matches: 7. Germline V gene lookup returns CDR1 SGHTA and CDR2 FQGNSA. CDR3 size: 16 residues. The CDR3 bases are TGTGCCAGCAGCCCTCCGGGACAGCTAGCCAAAAACATTCAGTACTTC. Its translation: CASSPPGQLAKNIQYF.

The V gene is TRBV7-6, the J gene TRBJ2-7; possible D gene TRBD1, 5 bases. This CDR3 is built from 14 residues. V lost 3 bases and J lost 1, with 10 bases in between. Germline assignment: CDR1 SGHVS and CDR2 FNYEAQ. The CDR3 region is CASSLGQQSYEQYF. The CDR3 nucleotides read TGTGCCAGCAGCTTGGGGCAGCAATCCTACGAGCAGTACTTC.